These 26 T cell receptor beta chains share one sample of origin, sequenced in a study of blood T cell repertoires in COVID-19. Using immunoSEQ multiplex PCR, the repertoire was profiled, and TCRdb retains in-frame clones only, with some absent. The table has about 160,000 clones, under 90% seen once. The source material was PBMCs or T cells enriched from blood (not recorded which). These receptors came from a woman aged 45-65 years who had recovered from COVID-19.

This chain connects TRBV5-5 to TRBJ2-1, with a weak D call TRBD1 (6 bases). The germline V and J ends were trimmed by 5 bases and 9 bases, with 15 bases remaining between them. The V gene's germline CDR1 is SGHKS and CDR2 YYEKEE (reference sequence). The CDR3 spans 13 residues. The CDR3 DNA follows: TGTGCCAGCAGATACCACCAGGGGAGTGAGCAGTTCTTC. Its translation is CASRYHQGSEQFF.

V usage is TRBV6-5 and J usage is TRBJ2-5; the match to TRBD1 covers 7 bases. CDR1 and CDR2 from the germline V gene are MNHEY and SVGAGI. Trimming removed 6 bases from V and 5 bases from J; junction bases left unmatched: 12. This CDR3 has 15 amino acids. DNA of the CDR3: TGTGCCAGCAGACCCCAGGGGGAGTCAGGGGAGACCCAGTACTTC. It yields the protein CASRPQGESGETQYF.

The rearrangement joins TRBV3-1 (or the pseudogene TRBV3-2) to TRBJ1-2, with D hard to call. This CDR3 spans 13 amino acids. The germline V gene encodes CDR1 LGHDT and CDR2 YNNKEL (reference sequence). Trimming removed 0 bases at V and 8 bases at J, with 10 bases between. DNA of the CDR3: TGTGCCAGCAGCCAAGATTACGGCGGGGGCTACACCTTC. It codes for CASSQDYGGGYTF.

This clone was found a few times. J is TRBJ2-1 and V is TRBV24-1, with D perhaps matching TRBD2 (5 bases). The germline V gene encodes CDR1 KGHDR and CDR2 SFDVKD. This CDR3 has 14 residues. Trimming stripped 9 bases from V and 5 bases from J, with 16 bases between. The CDR3 DNA reads as TGTGCCACCGAGGGCAGCCGATCGAACAATGAGCAGTTCTTC. Amino acids: CATEGSRSNNEQFF.

The V call is TRBV2, the J call TRBJ2-7, with a weak D call TRBD1 (5 bases). Germline-derived CDR1 and CDR2 are SNHLY and FYNNEI. V was shortened by 1 base and J by 2 bases, with 12 bases between the two germline ends. This CDR3 comprises 15 residues. The CDR3 loop reads CASSEGPGSPYEQYF. The DNA for the CDR3 is TGTGCCAGCAGTGAAGGTCCAGGGTCCCCCTACGAGCAGTACTTC.

The rearrangement links TRBV19 to TRBJ1-3; TRBD1 matches at 11 bases. In germline, CDR1 is LNHDA, CDR2 SQIVND (reference sequence). The V gene end was trimmed by 4 bases and the J gene end by 4 bases; junction bases not matched to a gene: 9. The CDR3 runs to 17 residues. The DNA for the CDR3 is TGTGCCAGTAGTACCGGCGGACAGGGGGCTTACGGAAACACCATATATTTT. Protein sequence: CASSTGGQGAYGNTIYF. The full variable domain, with the rest looked up from reference TRBV19 and TRBJ1-3, is DGGITQSPKYLFRKEGQNVTLSCEQNLNHDAMYWYRQDPGQGLRLIYYSQIVNDFQKGDIAEGYSVSREKKESFPLTVTSAQKNPTAFYLCASSTGGQGAYGNTIYFGEGSWLTVV.

The J gene is TRBJ2-1, the V gene TRBV6-1, with unresolved D. The germline V gene encodes CDR1 MNHNS and CDR2 SASEGT. With 1 base removed from V and 11 bases from J, the gap between germline ends came to 6 bases. The CDR3 extends over 11 amino acids. CDR3 in amino acids: CASSEGRKQFF. CDR3 in DNA: TGTGCCAGCAGTGAAGGGAGAAAGCAGTTCTTC.

This sequence joins TRBV5-1 and TRBJ2-1; D remains unclear. The length of the CDR3 is 16 residues. Germline-derived CDR1 and CDR2 are SGHRS and YFSETQ. V shed 2 bases and J shed 0 bases, with 12 bases lying between them. CDR3 protein: CASSLGVLSSYNEQFF. As DNA, the CDR3 is TGCGCCAGCAGCTTAGGAGTTCTGAGCTCCTACAATGAGCAGTTCTTC.

This clone was recorded only once. This chain uses TRBV7-2 with TRBJ1-2; D might be TRBD1 (5 bases). The CDR3 has 16 amino acids. The V and J ends lost 5 bases and 0 bases respectively, with 16 bases between them. Looked up from germline, CDR1 is SGHTA and CDR2 is FQGNSA. CDR3 DNA: TGTGCCAGCAGCCGTCTCCTGGGGGGAGCTAACTATGGCTACACCTTC. It specifies CASSRLLGGANYGYTF.

The rearrangement joins TRBV4-1 to TRBJ1-2; the D is unclear. Germline V gene data show CDR1 as MGHRA and CDR2 as YSYEKL. Trimming left V 3 bases short and J 5 bases short, with 7 bases between. This CDR3 comprises 12 residues. The CDR3 region is CASSQGEYGYTF. The DNA for the CDR3 is TGCGCCAGCAGCCAGGGAGAATATGGCTACACCTTC.

This chain connects TRBV5-4 to TRBJ1-3, with 10 positions matching TRBD1. The V segment lost 4 bases and the J segment 9 bases; nucleotides outside the gene matches: 4. There are 13 residues in the CDR3. Germline-derived CDR1 and CDR2 are SGHNT and YYREEE (reference sequence). Here the CDR3 reads CASSPRDRGTIYF. CDR3 nucleotide sequence: TGTGCCAGCAGCCCCCGGGACAGGGGCACCATATATTTT.

The rearrangement joins TRBV7-2 to TRBJ1-2; 9 bases fit TRBD1. V gave up 0 bases and J gave up 5 bases; unmatched junction bases: 7. CDR3 size: 16 residues. Germline-derived CDR1 and CDR2 are SGHTA and FQGNSA. The CDR3 nucleotides are TGTGCCAGCAGCTTAGCCTACAGGGGGCGTTTTTATGGCTACACCTTC. Amino acids: CASSLAYRGRFYGYTF.

The V and J genes are TRBV4-2 and TRBJ1-1; D is undetermined. This CDR3 region has 14 residues. V lost 4 bases to trimming and J lost 6 bases, with 15 bases between them. Germline CDR1 and CDR2: LGHNA and YNFKEQ. The CDR3 reads CASSPSRGVSEAFF. DNA of the CDR3: TGTGCCAGCAGCCCTTCTCGAGGCGTGTCTGAAGCTTTCTTT.

The table lists this clone with a count of one. V and J are TRBV19 and TRBJ1-1, with 9 nucleotides matching TRBD1. V shed 4 bases and J 6 bases; nucleotides not matched to a gene: 15. This CDR3 comprises 17 residues. Germline V gene sequence: CDR1 LNHDA, CDR2 SQIVND (reference sequence). The CDR3, as DNA: TGTGCCAGTAGTACGCCCGGGACAGGGAGCAGAGGCGCTGAAGCTTTCTTT. This gives the protein CASSTPGTGSRGAEAFF.

The chain joins TRBV29-1 to TRBJ1-2; a possible D gene is TRBD1 (5 bases). The V end was cut by 7 bases, the J end by 0 bases, with 12 bases between. CDR1 and CDR2 from the germline V gene are SQVTM and ANQGSEA. The CDR3 is 13 residues long. The CDR3 loop is CSGGGTANYGYTF. The CDR3 coding sequence is TGCAGCGGCGGAGGGACCGCTAACTATGGCTACACCTTC.

The rearrangement links TRBV7-9 to TRBJ2-6, with 7 bases aligning to TRBD1. The CDR3 loop spans 15 amino acids. Germline CDR1 reads SEHNR; CDR2 reads FQNEAQ (reference sequence). Unmatched junction bases numbered 3, after V lost 5 bases and J lost 2 bases. The CDR3 DNA sequence: TGTGCCAGCAGCATCCAGGGGGCTGGGGCCAACGTCCTGACTTTC. As protein: CASSIQGAGANVLTF.

In DNA, the CDR3 is TGTGCCAGCAGCTTGTTCCAGGGATTCTCTGGCGAGCAGTACTTC. Translating it yields CASSLFQGFSGEQYF. The chain employs TRBV5-5 and TRBJ2-7; tentatively, D is TRBD1 (5 bases). Germline CDR1 SGHKS, CDR2 YYEKEE (reference sequence). V lost 1 base and J lost 6, with 17 bases in between. The CDR3 extends over 15 amino acids.

This clone was seen a few times. CDR3 sequence: CASSAFPGQGVVAFF. CDR3 sequence (DNA): TGTGCCAGCAGCGCCTTCCCGGGACAGGGGGTTGTAGCTTTCTTT. The chain recombines TRBV9 with TRBJ1-1; 11 bases line up with TRBD1. The CDR3 loop spans 15 amino acids. Germline-derived CDR1 and CDR2 are SGDLS and YYNGEE. V was clipped by 3 bases and J by 10 bases; unmatched bases: 11.

CDR3 sequence reads: CASSEVTGQNYGYTF. In DNA form, the CDR3 reads TGTGCCAGCAGTGAAGTTACCGGACAGAACTATGGCTACACCTTC. The gene calls are TRBV6-1 and TRBJ1-2; weak D call: TRBD1 (6 bases). Trimming shortened V by 1 base and J by 2 bases, and 11 bases separated the two germline ends. Germline CDR1 MNHNS, CDR2 SASEGT. The CDR3 length is 15 residues.

The V gene is TRBV5-4, the J gene TRBJ2-7; TRBD1 matches 9 bases. The V gene end was trimmed by 4 bases and the J gene end by 3 bases; junction bases not matched to a gene: 5. Germline assignment: CDR1 SGHNT and CDR2 YYREEE (reference sequence). The CDR3 consists of 14 residues. The CDR3 DNA is TGTGCCAGCAGCCCAGGGACAGGGAACTACGAGCAGTACTTC. Protein sequence: CASSPGTGNYEQYF.

The rearrangement links TRBV11-2 to TRBJ1-6, with 8 bases aligning to TRBD1. CDR1 SGHAT and CDR2 FQNNGV come from the germline V gene. The length of the CDR3 is 16 residues. V lost 1 base to trimming and J lost 14 bases; unmatched junction nucleotides: 13. The DNA of the CDR3 is TGTGCCAGCAGCTTAGGTCCTGGGACAGGACCCGTATCCCTCCACTTT. This sequence encodes CASSLGPGTGPVSLHF.

The gene calls are TRBV2 and TRBJ2-3; a weak D match, TRBD2 (5 bases). The V gene lost 8 bases and the J gene lost 2 bases, with 8 bases spanning the gap. Germline V gene sequence: CDR1 SNHLY, CDR2 FYNNEI. The CDR3 consists of 12 residues. CDR3 bases: TGTGCCAGCCACGGGGTCACAGATACGCAGTATTTT. It is translated as CASHGVTDTQYF.

This sequence joins TRBV6-5 and TRBJ2-7; 9 nucleotides align to TRBD2. CDR3 size: 15 residues. The germline V gene has CDR1 MNHEY and CDR2 SVGAGI. The J segment lost 5 bases and the V segment lost 5 bases, leaving 10 bases of the junction unmatched. DNA for the CDR3: TGTGCCAGCAGTCAACTACGCGGCGGGAGGGACGAGCAGTACTTC. As protein: CASSQLRGGRDEQYF.

This clone was seen only a few times. The chain couples TRBV28 to TRBJ2-7, with TRBD2 matching over 9 bases. The CDR3 totals 16 residues. The trim removed 2 bases at V and 3 bases at J, leaving 8 bases unmatched. CDR1 MDHEN and CDR2 SYDVKM come from the germline V gene. CDR3 in DNA: TGTGCCAGCAGTTTACGAGTGCTAGCGGGACGCTACGAGCAGTACTTC. Translating gives CASSLRVLAGRYEQYF.

This rearrangement joins TRBV19 to TRBJ1-3, with D hard to call. V dropped 3 bases and J dropped 4 bases, with 4 bases sitting between them. CDR3 length: 12 amino acids. Germline-derived CDR1 and CDR2 are LNHDA and SQIVND (reference sequence). For the CDR3, the DNA is TGTGCCAGTAGTATCGTGGGAAACACCATATATTTT. The encoded protein is CASSIVGNTIYF.

The J gene is TRBJ2-7, the V gene TRBV18; 8 bases map to TRBD1. Germline V gene data show CDR1 as KGHSH and CDR2 as LQKENI. J lost 3 bases, V lost 3 bases, and 4 bases had no gene match. The CDR3 has 14 amino acids. The CDR3 sequence is CASSPNTGGYEQYF. CDR3 DNA sequence: TGTGCCAGCTCACCGAATACAGGGGGCTACGAGCAGTACTTC. Full variable domain (missing parts from reference TRBV18 and TRBJ2-7): NAGVMQNPRHLVRRRGQEARLRCSPMKGHSHVYWYRQLPEEGLKFMVYLQKENIIDESGMPKERFSAEFPKEGPSILRIQQVVRGDSAAYFCASSPNTGGYEQYFGPGTRLTVT.